A selection of T cell receptor beta chains follows, all from one sample in a study of shared clonotypes between healthy human individuals. Clones were sequenced by immunoSEQ multiplex PCR, and TCRdb holds only the in-frame ones, with some missing. The repertoire has 2,500,000 or so clones, around 92% of them found once; the top ten carry around 0.35%. Sequencing was performed on naive CD4+ T cells from PBMCs. These receptors were collected from a man aged 18 to 29 in good health. Some clones in this sample may be carry-over from other donors' samples. Both conserved end residues are part of each CDR3. The order of the fields is D gene, clone size, V gene, J gene, CDR3 protein, CDR3 DNA. The D gene is left open where the match is weak. Clone size appears in some rows only: once, few, many, or a class for an expanded clone.

NA,NA,TRBV6-1,TRBJ2-3,CASSEAWDGTDTQYF,TGTGCCAGCAGTGAAGCTTGGGACGGCACAGATACGCAGTATTTT
TRBD1,once,TRBV5-8,TRBJ1-5,CASSPGDSYSNQPQHF,TGTGCCAGCAGCCCAGGGGACAGTTATAGCAATCAGCCCCAGCATTTT
TRBD2,NA,TRBV7-3,TRBJ2-2,CASSKSGRNTGELFF,TGTGCCAGCAGCAAAAGCGGGAGGAACACCGGGGAGCTGTTTTTT
NA,NA,TRBV7-8,TRBJ2-1,CASSLARGEQFF,TGTGCCAGCAGCTTAGCGCGGGGAGAGCAGTTCTTC
TRBD1,once,TRBV9,TRBJ1-1,CASSGSTGGIGAFF,TGTGCCAGCAGCGGATCAACAGGGGGCATAGGAGCTTTCTTT
NA,once,TRBV4-1,TRBJ1-1,CASSQVGWPRGNTEAFF,TGCGCCAGCAGCCAAGTTGGGTGGCCCAGGGGGAACACTGAAGCTTTCTTT
NA,NA,TRBV30,TRBJ1-2,CACSKGGYTF,TGTGCCTGTTCGAAAGGGGGCTACACCTTC
TRBD1,NA,TRBV29-1,TRBJ2-7,CSVENRGTAYEQYF,TGCAGCGTTGAGAACAGGGGTACAGCCTACGAGCAGTACTTC
TRBD1,NA,TRBV29-1,TRBJ2-3,CSVDTTGADTQYF,TGCAGCGTTGACACTACAGGGGCAGATACGCAGTATTTT
NA,once,TRBV7-3,TRBJ2-3,CASSLTATDTQYF,TGTGCCAGCAGCTTAACTGCCACAGATACGCAGTATTTT
TRBD1,NA,TRBV28,TRBJ1-2,CASSLFPDRGGYGYTF,TGTGCCAGCAGTTTATTCCCTGACAGGGGAGGCTATGGCTACACCTTC
NA,NA,TRBV28,TRBJ2-7,CASSFVGGYEQYF,TGTGCCAGCAGTTTCGTCGGTGGGTACGAGCAGTACTTC
NA,NA,TRBV19,TRBJ1-5,CASSTLRPGAQPQHF,TGTGCCAGTAGTACCCTAAGACCAGGAGCGCAGCCCCAGCATTTT
TRBD1,NA,TRBV7-9,TRBJ1-5,CASSQGQGLVQPQHF,TGTGCCAGCAGCCAGGGACAGGGGTTAGTTCAGCCCCAGCATTTT
NA,NA,TRBV6-5,TRBJ2-5,CASSLGRGETQYF,TGTGCCAGCAGTTTGGGCAGGGGAGAGACCCAGTACTTC
TRBD1,NA,TRBV7-9,TRBJ2-7,CASRPGTGTGGSYEQYF,TGTGCCAGCAGACCCGGGACCGGGACAGGGGGCTCCTACGAGCAGTACTTC
NA,NA,TRBV2,TRBJ2-7,CASSEALTIGGEQYF,TGTGCCAGCAGTGAAGCGCTGACCATCGGCGGCGAGCAGTACTTC
NA,NA,TRBV10-3,TRBJ2-3,CAISESRTSADTQYF,TGTGCCATCAGTGAGTCGAGGACCTCGGCAGATACGCAGTATTTT
NA,NA,TRBV18,TRBJ2-1,CASSPPPGAGNEQFF,TGTGCCAGCTCACCACCCCCGGGAGCGGGCAATGAGCAGTTCTTC
NA,once,TRBV7-3,TRBJ1-2,CASSRHDSNGYTF,TGTGCCAGCAGCCGACATGACTCTAATGGCTACACCTTC
NA,once,TRBV28,TRBJ2-1,CASKRSYNEQFF,TGTGCCAGCAAGAGGAGCTACAATGAGCAGTTCTTC
NA,NA,TRBV30,TRBJ2-3,CAWQRYTSTDTQYF,TGTGCCTGGCAAAGGTACACTAGCACAGATACGCAGTATTTT
TRBD2,once,TRBV5-1,TRBJ2-1,CASSLELAGDNEQFF,TGCGCCAGCAGCTTGGAACTAGCGGGAGACAATGAGCAGTTCTTC
NA,NA,TRBV5-1,TRBJ2-1,CASSLEGWNEQFF,TGCGCCAGCAGCTTGGAGGGTTGGAATGAGCAGTTCTTC
NA,NA,TRBV6-6,TRBJ2-1,CASLGGFSYNEQFF,TGTGCCAGCCTGGGAGGATTCTCCTACAATGAGCAGTTCTTC
NA,NA,TRBV9,TRBJ1-1,CASSPSGGRTEAFF,TGTGCCAGCAGCCCTTCCGGAGGAAGGACTGAAGCTTTCTTT
TRBD2,NA,TRBV7-6,TRBJ2-7,CASSILAGDSYEQYF,TGTGCCAGCAGTATACTAGCGGGAGATTCCTACGAGCAGTACTTC
NA,NA,TRBV5-8,TRBJ2-5,CASSLHREETQYF,TGTGCCAGCAGCTTGCACAGGGAGGAGACCCAGTACTTC
NA,NA,TRBV6-4,TRBJ2-1,CASNPVAGANYNEQFF,TGTGCCAGCAATCCCGTCGCGGGGGCTAACTACAATGAGCAGTTCTTC
TRBD1,NA,TRBV4-1,TRBJ2-7,CASSRQGQGGFYEQYF,TGCGCCAGCAGCCGACAGGGACAGGGGGGGTTCTACGAGCAGTACTTC
TRBD1,NA,TRBV14,TRBJ1-1,CASSQEANRGQGTEAFF,TGTGCCAGCAGCCAAGAGGCGAACAGGGGGCAGGGTACTGAAGCTTTCTTT
NA,NA,TRBV7-7,TRBJ2-1,CASSIRAGIHNEQFF,TGTGCCAGCAGTATAAGGGCGGGGATTCACAATGAGCAGTTCTTC
NA,once,TRBV4-3,TRBJ2-3,CASSQDLSGRTDTQYF,TGCGCCAGCAGCCAAGATCTTAGCGGCCGCACAGATACGCAGTATTTT
TRBD1,NA,TRBV5-1,TRBJ2-7,CASSPTGGVYEQYF,TGCGCCAGCAGCCCGACAGGGGGCGTCTACGAGCAGTACTTC
NA,NA,TRBV29-1,TRBJ1-2,CSAFQWTAPNYGYTF,TGCAGCGCATTCCAATGGACAGCCCCAAACTATGGCTACACCTTC
TRBD1,NA,TRBV28,TRBJ2-7,CASQNPGQGFYEQYF,TGTGCCAGCCAAAACCCCGGACAGGGCTTCTACGAGCAGTACTTC
NA,once,TRBV5-1,TRBJ2-7,CASSRTGDVYEQYF,TGCGCCAGCAGCCGAACGGGGGACGTCTACGAGCAGTACTTC
NA,NA,TRBV29-1,TRBJ2-7,CSVGRGRGTYEQYF,TGCAGCGTTGGCCGGGGAAGGGGGACCTACGAGCAGTACTTC
TRBD1,NA,TRBV5-1,TRBJ2-1,CASSPGQGVFDEQFF,TGCGCCAGCAGCCCGGGACAGGGTGTTTTCGATGAGCAGTTCTTC
TRBD1,NA,TRBV6-5,TRBJ2-3,CASRWDRGTDTQYF,TGTGCCAGCAGGTGGGACAGGGGCACAGATACGCAGTATTTT
NA,NA,TRBV6-1,TRBJ1-2,CASSNSAFGYGYTF,TGTGCCAGCAGTAACAGCGCCTTTGGCTATGGCTACACCTTC
NA,NA,TRBV7-3,TRBJ2-6,CASSLMGVAGANVLTF,TGTGCCAGCAGCTTAATGGGAGTAGCCGGGGCCAACGTCCTGACTTTC
TRBD1,NA,TRBV4-1,TRBJ2-1,CASSQVIPGQADNEQFF,TGCGCCAGCAGCCAAGTCATCCCGGGACAGGCGGACAATGAGCAGTTCTTC